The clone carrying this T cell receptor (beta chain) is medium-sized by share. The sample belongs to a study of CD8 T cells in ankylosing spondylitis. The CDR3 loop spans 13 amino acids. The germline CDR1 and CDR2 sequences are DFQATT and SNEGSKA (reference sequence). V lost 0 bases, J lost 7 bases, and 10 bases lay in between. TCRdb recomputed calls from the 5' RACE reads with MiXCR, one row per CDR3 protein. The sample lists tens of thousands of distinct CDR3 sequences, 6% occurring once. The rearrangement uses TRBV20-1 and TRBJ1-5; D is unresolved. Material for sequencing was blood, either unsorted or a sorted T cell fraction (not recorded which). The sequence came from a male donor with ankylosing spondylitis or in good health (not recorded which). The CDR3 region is CSARDGVGQPQHF. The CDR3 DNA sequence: TGCAGTGCTAGAGATGGGGTAGGGCAGCCCCAGCATTTT.